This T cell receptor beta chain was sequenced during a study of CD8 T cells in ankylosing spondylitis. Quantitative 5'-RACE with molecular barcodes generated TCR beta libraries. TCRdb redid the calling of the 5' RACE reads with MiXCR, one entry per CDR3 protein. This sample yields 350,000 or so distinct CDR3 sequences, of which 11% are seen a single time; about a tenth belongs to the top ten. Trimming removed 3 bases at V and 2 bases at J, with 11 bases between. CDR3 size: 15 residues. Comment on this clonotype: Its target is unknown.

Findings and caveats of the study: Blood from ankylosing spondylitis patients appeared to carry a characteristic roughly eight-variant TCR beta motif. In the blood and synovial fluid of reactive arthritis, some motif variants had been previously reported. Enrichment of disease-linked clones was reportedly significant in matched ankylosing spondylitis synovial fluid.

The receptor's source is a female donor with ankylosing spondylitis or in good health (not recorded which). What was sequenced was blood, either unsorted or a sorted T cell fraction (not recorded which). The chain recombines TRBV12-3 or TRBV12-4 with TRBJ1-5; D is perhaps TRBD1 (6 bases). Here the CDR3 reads CASSFAQGGNQPQHF. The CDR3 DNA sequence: TGTGCCAGCAGTTTTGCACAGGGAGGCAATCAGCCCCAGCATTTT.